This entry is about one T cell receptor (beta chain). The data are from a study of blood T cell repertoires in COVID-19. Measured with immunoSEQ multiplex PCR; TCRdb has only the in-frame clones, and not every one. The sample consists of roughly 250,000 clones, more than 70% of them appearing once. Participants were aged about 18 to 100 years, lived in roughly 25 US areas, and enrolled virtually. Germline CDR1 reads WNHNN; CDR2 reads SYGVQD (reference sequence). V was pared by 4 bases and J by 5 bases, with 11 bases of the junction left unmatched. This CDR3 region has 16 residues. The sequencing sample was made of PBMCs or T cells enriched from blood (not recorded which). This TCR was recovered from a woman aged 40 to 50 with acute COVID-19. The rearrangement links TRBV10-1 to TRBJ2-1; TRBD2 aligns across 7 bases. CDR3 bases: TGCGCCAGCAGTGGGGCGGGCGGGAGCGTCAACAATGAGCAGTTCTTC. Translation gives CASSGAGGSVNNEQFF.